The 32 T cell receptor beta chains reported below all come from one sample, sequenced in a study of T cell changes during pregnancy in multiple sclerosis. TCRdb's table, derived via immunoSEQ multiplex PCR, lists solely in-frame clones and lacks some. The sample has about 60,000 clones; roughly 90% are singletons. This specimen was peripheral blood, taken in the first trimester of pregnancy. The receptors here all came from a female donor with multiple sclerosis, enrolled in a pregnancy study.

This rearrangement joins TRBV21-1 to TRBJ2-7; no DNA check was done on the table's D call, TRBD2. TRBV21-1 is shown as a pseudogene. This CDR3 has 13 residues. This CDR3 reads CASTVRAPYEQYF. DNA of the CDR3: TGTGCCAGCACAGTTCGAGCGCCCTACGAGCAGTACTTC.

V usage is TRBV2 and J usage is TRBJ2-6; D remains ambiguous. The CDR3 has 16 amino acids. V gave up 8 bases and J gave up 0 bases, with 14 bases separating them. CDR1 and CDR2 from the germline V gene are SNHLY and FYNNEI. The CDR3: CASSPTAVSGANVLTF. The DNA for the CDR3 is TGTGCCAGCTCCCCCACCGCAGTCTCTGGGGCCAACGTCCTGACTTTC.

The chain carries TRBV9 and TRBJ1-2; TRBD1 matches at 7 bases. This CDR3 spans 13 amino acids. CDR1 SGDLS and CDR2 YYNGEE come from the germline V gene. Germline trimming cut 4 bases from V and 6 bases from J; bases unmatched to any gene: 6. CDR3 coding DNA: TGTGCCAGCAGCCCTTTACAGGGGAATGGCTACACCTTC. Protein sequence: CASSPLQGNGYTF.

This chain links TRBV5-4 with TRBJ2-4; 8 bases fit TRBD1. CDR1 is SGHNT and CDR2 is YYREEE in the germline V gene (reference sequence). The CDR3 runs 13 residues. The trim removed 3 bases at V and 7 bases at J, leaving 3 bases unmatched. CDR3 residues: CASSSGGRNIQYF. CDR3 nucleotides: TGTGCCAGCAGCTCAGGGGGCAGGAACATTCAGTACTTC.

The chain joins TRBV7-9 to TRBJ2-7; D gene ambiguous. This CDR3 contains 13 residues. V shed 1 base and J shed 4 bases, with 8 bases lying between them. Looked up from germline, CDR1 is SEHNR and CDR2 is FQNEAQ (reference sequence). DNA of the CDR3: TGTGCCAGCAGCTTAGAATCCGGGTACGAGCAGTACTTC. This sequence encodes CASSLESGYEQYF.

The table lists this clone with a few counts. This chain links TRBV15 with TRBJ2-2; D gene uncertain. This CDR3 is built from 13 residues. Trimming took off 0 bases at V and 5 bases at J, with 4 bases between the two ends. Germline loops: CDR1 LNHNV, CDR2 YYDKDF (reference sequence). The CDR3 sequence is CATSRDETGELFF. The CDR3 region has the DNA TGTGCCACCAGCAGAGATGAGACCGGGGAGCTGTTTTTT.

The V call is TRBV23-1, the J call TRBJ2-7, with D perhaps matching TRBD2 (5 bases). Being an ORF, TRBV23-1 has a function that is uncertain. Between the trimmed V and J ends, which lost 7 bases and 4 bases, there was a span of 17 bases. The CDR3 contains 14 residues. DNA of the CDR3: TGCGCCAGCACCCCGGGGAGCCCCAAGTACGAGCAGTACTTC. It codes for CASTPGSPKYEQYF.

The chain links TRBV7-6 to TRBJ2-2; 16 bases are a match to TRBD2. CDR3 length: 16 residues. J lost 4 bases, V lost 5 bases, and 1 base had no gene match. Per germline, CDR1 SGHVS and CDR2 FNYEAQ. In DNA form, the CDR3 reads TGTGCCAGCAGCGGGACTAGCGGGAGGGTCACCGGGGAGCTGTTTTTT. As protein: CASSGTSGRVTGELFF.

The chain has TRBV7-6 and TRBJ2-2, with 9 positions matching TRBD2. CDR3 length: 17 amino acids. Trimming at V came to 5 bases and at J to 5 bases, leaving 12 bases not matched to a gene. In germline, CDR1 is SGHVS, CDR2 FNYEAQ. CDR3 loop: CASSAAGTSLITGELFF. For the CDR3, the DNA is TGTGCCAGCAGCGCAGCCGGGACTAGCCTTATAACCGGGGAGCTGTTTTTT.

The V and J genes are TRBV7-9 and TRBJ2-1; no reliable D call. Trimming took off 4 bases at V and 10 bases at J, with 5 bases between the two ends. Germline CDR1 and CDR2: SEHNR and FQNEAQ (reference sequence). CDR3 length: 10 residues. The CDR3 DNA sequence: TGTGCCAGCAGCTCATCAGAGCAGTTCTTC. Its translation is CASSSSEQFF.

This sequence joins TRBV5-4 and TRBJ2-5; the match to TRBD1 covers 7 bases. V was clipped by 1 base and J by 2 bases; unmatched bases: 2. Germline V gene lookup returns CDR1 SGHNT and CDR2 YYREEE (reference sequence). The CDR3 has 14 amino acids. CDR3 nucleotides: TGTGCCAGCAGCTTGAGACAGGGTCAAGAGACCCAGTACTTC. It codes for CASSLRQGQETQYF.

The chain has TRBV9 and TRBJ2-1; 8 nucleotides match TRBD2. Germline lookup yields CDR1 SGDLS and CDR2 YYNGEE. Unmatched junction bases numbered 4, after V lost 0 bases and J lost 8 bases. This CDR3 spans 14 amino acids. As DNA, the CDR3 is TGTGCCAGCAGCGTAGACGGGAGGGTTTATGAGCAGTTCTTC. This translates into CASSVDGRVYEQFF.

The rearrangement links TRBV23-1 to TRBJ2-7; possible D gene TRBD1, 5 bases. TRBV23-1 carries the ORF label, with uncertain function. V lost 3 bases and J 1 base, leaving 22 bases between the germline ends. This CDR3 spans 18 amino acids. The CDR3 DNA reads TGCGCCAGCAGTCATAGGGTTACCCTGACAGCCATGTCCTACGAGCAGTACTTC. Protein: CASSHRVTLTAMSYEQYF.

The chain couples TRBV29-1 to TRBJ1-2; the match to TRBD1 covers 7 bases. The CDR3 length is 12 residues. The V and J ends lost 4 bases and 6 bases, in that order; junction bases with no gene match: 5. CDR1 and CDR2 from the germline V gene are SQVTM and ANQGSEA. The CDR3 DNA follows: TGCAGCGTTGGGACAGGTGATAATGGCTACACCTTC. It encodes CSVGTGDNGYTF.

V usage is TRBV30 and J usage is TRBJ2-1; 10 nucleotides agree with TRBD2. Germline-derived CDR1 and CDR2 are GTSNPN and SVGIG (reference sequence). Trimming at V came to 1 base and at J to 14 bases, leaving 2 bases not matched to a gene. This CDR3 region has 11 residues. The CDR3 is CAWSAGTSEFF. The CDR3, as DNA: TGTGCCTGGAGTGCCGGGACTAGCGAGTTCTTC.

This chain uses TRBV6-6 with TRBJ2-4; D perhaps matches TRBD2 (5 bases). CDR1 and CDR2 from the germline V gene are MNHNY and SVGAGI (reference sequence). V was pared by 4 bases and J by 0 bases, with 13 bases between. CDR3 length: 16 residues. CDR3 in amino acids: CASSSPGELAKNIQYF. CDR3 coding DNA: TGTGCCAGCAGTTCTCCCGGGGAGTTAGCCAAAAACATTCAGTACTTC.

CDR3 residues: CASTQGMNTEAFF. CDR3 in DNA: TGTGCCAGCACCCAGGGGATGAACACTGAAGCTTTCTTT. This sequence joins TRBV28 and TRBJ1-1; possible D gene TRBD1, 6 bases. The germline gives CDR1 MDHEN, CDR2 SYDVKM. CDR3 size: 13 residues. Trimming pared 7 bases from V and 0 bases from J, leaving 9 bases between.

CDR3 coding DNA: TGTGCCAGCAGCCCGGGACTAGCGGGACTAAAGCAGTTCTTC. It codes for CASSPGLAGLKQFF. The chain couples TRBV6-5 to TRBJ2-1; TRBD2 agrees at 13 bases. The CDR3 runs to 14 residues. Germline values: CDR1 MNHEY, CDR2 SVGAGI. V dropped 6 bases and J dropped 11; count of bases not matched to a gene: 7.

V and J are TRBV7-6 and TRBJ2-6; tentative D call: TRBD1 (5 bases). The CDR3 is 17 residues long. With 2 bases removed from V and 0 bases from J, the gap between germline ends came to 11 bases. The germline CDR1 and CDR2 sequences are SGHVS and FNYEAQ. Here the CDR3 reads CASSLRGSLSGANVLTF. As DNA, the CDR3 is TGTGCCAGCAGCTTAAGGGGATCCCTCTCTGGGGCCAACGTCCTGACTTTC.

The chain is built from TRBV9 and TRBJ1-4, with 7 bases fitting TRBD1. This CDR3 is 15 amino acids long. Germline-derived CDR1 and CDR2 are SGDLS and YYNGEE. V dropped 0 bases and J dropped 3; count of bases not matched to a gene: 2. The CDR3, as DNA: TGTGCCAGCAGCGTAGCTGGGACAGCTAATGAAAAACTGTTTTTT. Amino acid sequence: CASSVAGTANEKLFF.

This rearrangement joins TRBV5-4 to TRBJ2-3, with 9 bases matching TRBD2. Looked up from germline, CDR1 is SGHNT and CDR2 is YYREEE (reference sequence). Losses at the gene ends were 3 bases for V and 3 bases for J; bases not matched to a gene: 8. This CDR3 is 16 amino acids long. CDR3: CASSSGASGNTDTQYF. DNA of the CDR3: TGTGCCAGCAGCTCGGGGGCTAGCGGGAATACAGATACGCAGTATTTT.

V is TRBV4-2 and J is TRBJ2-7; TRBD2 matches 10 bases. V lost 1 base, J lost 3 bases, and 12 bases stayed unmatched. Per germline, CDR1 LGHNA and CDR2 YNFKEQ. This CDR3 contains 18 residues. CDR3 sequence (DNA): TGTGCCAGCAGCCAAGTACCACCTAGCGGGAGTGTGGTCTACGAGCAGTACTTC. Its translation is CASSQVPPSGSVVYEQYF.

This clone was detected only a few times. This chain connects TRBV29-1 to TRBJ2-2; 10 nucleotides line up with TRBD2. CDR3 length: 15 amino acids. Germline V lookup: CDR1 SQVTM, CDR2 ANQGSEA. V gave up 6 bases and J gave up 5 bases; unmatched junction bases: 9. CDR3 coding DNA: TGCAGCGTCCTAGCGGGAGAGTTTGGGACCGGGGAGCTGTTTTTT. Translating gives CSVLAGEFGTGELFF.

CDR3 bases: TGTGCCAGCAGCCAAGATCGGACAGGTGGAATGGAGCAGTTCTTC. This encodes CASSQDRTGGMEQFF. The rearrangement links TRBV4-2 to TRBJ2-1, with TRBD1 identical over 7 bases. The CDR3 totals 15 residues. Trimming at V came to 0 bases and at J to 10 bases, leaving 9 bases not matched to a gene. CDR1 LGHNA and CDR2 YNFKEQ come from the germline V gene.

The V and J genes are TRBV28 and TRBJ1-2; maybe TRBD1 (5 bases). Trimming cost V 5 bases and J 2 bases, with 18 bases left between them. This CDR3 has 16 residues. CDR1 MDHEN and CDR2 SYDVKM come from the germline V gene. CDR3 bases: TGTGCCAGCAGTCGGTGGGGGAGGGACGGAAACTATGGCTACACCTTC. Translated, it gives CASSRWGRDGNYGYTF.

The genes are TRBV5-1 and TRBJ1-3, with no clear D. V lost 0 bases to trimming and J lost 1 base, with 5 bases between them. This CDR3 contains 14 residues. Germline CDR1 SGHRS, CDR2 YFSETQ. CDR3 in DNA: TGCGCCAGCAGCTTGGACGGTTCTGGAAACACCATATATTTT. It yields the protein CASSLDGSGNTIYF.

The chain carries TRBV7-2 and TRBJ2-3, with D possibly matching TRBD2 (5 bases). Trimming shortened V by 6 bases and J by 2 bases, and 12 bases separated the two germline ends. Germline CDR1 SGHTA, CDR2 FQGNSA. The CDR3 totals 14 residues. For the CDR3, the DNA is TGTGCCAGCAGTCCCCGGCGGGTCACAGATACGCAGTATTTT. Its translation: CASSPRRVTDTQYF.

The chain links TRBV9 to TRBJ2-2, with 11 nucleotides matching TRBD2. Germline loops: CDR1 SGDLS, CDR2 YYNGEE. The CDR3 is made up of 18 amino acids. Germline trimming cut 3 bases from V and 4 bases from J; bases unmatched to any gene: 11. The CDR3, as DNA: TGTGCCAGCAGCGGAGGACTAGCGGGTGCCCCGGGCACCGGGGAGCTGTTTTTT. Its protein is CASSGGLAGAPGTGELFF. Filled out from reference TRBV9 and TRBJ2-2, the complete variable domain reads DSGVTQTPKHLITATGQRVTLRCSPRSGDLSVYWYQQSLDQGLQFLIQYYNGEERAKGNILERFSAQQFPDLHSELNLSSLELGDSALYFCASSGGLAGAPGTGELFFGEGSRLTVL.

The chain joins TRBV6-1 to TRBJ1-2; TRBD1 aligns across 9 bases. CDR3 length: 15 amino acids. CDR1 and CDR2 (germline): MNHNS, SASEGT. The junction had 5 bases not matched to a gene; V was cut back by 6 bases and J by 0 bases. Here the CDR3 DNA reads TGTGCCAGCAGGAACCGACAGGGGGCTAACTATGGCTACACCTTC. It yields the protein CASRNRQGANYGYTF.

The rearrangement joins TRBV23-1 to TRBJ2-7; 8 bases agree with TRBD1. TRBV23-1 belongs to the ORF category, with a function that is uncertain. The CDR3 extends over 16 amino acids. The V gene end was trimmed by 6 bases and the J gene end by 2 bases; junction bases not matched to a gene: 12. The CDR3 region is CASSPIGQGKTYEQYF. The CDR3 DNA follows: TGCGCCAGCAGCCCTATCGGACAGGGCAAAACCTACGAGCAGTACTTC.

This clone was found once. CDR3 amino acids: CASSLRTGNYNEQFF. In nucleotides, the CDR3 is TGTGCCAGCAGTTTAAGGACAGGAAATTACAATGAGCAGTTCTTC. The V gene is TRBV27, the J gene TRBJ2-1; 7 bases line up with TRBD1. Germline V CDR1 and CDR2: MNHEY, SMNVEV (reference sequence). This CDR3 region has 15 residues. The V segment lost 2 bases and the J segment 4 bases; nucleotides outside the gene matches: 5.

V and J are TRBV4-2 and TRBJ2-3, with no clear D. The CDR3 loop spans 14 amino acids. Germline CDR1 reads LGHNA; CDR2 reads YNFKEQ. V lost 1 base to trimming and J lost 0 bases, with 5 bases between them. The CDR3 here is CASSQAQSTDTQYF. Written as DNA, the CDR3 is TGTGCCAGCAGCCAAGCCCAGAGCACAGATACGCAGTATTTT.